This T cell receptor beta chain was captured in a study of neurological immune-mediated disorders. The making of cDNA relied on 5'RACE with 10-nucleotide random UMIs. TCRdb re-derived calls from the 5' RACE reads in MiXCR, one entry per CDR3 protein. This table holds tens of thousands of distinct CDR3 sequences, around 2.5% found once. For the unsorted libraries, 2 million PBMCs stored at -80 C served as input. With 2 bases removed from V and 2 bases from J, the gap between germline ends came to 8 bases. This CDR3 spans 14 amino acids. Germline values: CDR1 SGHTA, CDR2 FQGNSA. This clonotype was counted many times.

The sequencing input was PBMCs. The clonotype was recovered from a woman between 45 and 65 years old with multiple sclerosis. V and J are TRBV7-2 and TRBJ2-3; tentative D call: TRBD1 (5 bases). CDR3 sequence: CASSLRQFTDTQYF. DNA of the CDR3: TGTGCCAGCAGCTTACGACAGTTCACAGATACGCAGTATTTT. Looking up the rest from reference TRBV7-2 and TRBJ2-3 gives the full variable domain: GAGVSQSPSNKVTEKGKDVELRCDPISGHTALYWYRQSLGQGLEFLIYFQGNSAPDKSGLPSDRFSAERTGGSVSTLTIQRTQQEDSAVYLCASSLRQFTDTQYFGPGTRLTVL.